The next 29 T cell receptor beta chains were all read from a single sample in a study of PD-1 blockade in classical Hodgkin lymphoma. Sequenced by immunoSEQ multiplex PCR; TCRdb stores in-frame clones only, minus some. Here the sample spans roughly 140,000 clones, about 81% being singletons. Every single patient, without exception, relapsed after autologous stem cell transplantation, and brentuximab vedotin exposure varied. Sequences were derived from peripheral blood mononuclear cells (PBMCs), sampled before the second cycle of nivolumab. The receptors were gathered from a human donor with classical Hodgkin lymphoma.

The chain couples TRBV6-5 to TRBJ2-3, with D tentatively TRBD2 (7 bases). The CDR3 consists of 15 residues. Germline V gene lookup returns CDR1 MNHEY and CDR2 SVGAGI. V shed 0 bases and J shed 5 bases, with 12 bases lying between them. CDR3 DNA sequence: TGTGCCAGCAGTTACTCTGCGGGGGCGGGAGATACGCAGTATTTT. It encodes CASSYSAGAGDTQYF.

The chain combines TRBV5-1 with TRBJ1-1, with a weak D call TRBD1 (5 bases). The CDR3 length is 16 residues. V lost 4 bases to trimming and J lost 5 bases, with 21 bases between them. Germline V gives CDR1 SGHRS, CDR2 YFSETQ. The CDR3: CASSPWSTGGGTEAFF. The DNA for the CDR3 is TGCGCCAGCAGCCCCTGGTCAACCGGGGGAGGAACTGAAGCTTTCTTT.

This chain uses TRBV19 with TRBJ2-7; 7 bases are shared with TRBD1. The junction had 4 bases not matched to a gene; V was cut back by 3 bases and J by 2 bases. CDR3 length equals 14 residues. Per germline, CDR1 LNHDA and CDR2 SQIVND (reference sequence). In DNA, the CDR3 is TGTGCCAGTAGTATTAACAGGGGCACCTACGAGCAGTACTTC. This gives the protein CASSINRGTYEQYF.

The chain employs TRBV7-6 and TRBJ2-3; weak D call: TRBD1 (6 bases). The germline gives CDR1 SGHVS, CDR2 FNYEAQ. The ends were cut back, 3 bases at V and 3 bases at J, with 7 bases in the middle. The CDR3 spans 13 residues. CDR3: CASSFQGTDTQYF. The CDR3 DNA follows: TGTGCCAGCAGCTTTCAGGGGACAGATACGCAGTATTTT.

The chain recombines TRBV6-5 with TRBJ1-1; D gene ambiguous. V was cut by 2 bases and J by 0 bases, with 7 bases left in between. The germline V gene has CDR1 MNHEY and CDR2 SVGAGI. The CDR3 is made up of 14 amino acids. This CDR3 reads CASSYPGMNTEAFF. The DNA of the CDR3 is TGTGCCAGCAGTTACCCAGGAATGAACACTGAAGCTTTCTTT.

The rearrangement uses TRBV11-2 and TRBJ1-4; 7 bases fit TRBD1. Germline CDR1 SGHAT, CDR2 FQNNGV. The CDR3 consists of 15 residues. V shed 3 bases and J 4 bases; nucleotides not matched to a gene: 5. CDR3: CASSLGQTFNEKLFF. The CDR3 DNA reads TGTGCCAGCAGCTTGGGACAGACTTTTAATGAAAAACTGTTTTTT.

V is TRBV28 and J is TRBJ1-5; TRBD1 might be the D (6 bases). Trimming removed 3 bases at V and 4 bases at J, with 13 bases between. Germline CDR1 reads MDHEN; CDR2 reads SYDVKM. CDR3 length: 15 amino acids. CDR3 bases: TGTGCCAGCAGTTTCGCCGGACAGCAAAATCAGCCCCAGCATTTT. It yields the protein CASSFAGQQNQPQHF.

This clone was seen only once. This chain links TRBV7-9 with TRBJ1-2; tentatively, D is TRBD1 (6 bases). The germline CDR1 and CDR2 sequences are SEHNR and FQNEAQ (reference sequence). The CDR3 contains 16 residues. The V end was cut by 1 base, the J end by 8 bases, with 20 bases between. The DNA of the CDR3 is TGTGCCAGCAGCTTAGGAGACAGGAATTCCCTTGAGGGCTACACCTTC. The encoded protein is CASSLGDRNSLEGYTF. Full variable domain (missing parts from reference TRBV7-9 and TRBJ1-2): DTGVSQNPRHKITKRGQNVTFRCDPISEHNRLYWYRQTLGQGPEFLTYFQNEAQLEKSRLLSDRFSAERPKGSFSTLEIQRTEQGDSAMYLCASSLGDRNSLEGYTFGSGTRLTVV.

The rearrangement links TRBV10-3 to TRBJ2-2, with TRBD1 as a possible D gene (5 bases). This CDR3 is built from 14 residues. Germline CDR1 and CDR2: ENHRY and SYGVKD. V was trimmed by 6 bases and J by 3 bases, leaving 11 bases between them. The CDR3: CAIRPGWDTGELFF. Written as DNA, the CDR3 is TGTGCCATCAGGCCAGGGTGGGACACCGGGGAGCTGTTTTTT.

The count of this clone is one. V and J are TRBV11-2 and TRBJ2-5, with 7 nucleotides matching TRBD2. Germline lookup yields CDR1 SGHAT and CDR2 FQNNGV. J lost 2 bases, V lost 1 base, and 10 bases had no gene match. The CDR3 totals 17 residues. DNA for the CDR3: TGTGCCAGCAGCTTAGGACCCTCGAATAGCGGGCAAGAGACCCAGTACTTC. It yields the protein CASSLGPSNSGQETQYF.

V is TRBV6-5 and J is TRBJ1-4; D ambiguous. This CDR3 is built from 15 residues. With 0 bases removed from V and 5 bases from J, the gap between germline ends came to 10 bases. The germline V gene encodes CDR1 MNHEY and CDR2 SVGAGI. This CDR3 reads CASSYSSVGNEKLFF. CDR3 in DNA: TGTGCCAGCAGTTACTCGAGTGTCGGAAATGAAAAACTGTTTTTT.

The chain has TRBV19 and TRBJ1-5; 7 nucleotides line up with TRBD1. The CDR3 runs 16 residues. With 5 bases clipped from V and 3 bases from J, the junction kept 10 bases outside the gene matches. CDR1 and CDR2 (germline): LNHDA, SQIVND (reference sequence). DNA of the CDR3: TGTGCCAGTAGTCTTCGGCGGGACAGCCCCAATCAGCCCCAGCATTTT. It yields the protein CASSLRRDSPNQPQHF.

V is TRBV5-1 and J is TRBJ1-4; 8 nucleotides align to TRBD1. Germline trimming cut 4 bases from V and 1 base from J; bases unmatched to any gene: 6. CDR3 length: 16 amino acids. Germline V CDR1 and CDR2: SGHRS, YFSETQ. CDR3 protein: CASSIGQGGTNEKLFF. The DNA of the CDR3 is TGCGCCAGCAGCATCGGACAGGGAGGAACTAATGAAAAACTGTTTTTT.

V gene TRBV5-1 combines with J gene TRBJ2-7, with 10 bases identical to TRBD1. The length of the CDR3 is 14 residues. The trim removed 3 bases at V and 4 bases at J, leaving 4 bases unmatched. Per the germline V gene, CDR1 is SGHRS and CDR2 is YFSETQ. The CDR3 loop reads CASSWGTGAYEQYF. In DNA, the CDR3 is TGCGCCAGCAGCTGGGGGACAGGGGCATACGAGCAGTACTTC.

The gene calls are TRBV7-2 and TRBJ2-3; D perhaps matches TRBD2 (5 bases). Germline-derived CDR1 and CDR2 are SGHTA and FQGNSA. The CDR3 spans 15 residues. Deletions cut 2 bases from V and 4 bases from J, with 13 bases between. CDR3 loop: CASSLSQLVSDTQYF. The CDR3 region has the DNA TGTGCCAGCAGCTTATCCCAACTAGTTTCAGATACGCAGTATTTT.

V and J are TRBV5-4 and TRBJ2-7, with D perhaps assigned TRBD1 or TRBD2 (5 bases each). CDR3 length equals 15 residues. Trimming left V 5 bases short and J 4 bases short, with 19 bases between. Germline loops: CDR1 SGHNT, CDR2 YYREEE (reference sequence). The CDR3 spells CASSQSRDRAYEQYF. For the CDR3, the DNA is TGTGCCAGCAGTCAGTCCCGGGACCGCGCTTACGAGCAGTACTTC.

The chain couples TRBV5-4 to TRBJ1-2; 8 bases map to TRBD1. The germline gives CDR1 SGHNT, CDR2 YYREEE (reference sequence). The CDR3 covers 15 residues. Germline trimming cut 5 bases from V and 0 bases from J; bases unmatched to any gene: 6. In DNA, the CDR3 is TGTGCCAGCAGGTTAACAGGGGGAGCTAACTATGGCTACACCTTC. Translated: CASRLTGGANYGYTF.

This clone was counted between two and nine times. In nucleotides, the CDR3 is TGTGCCAGCAGCTCTTCTTACACCTACGAGCAGTACTTC. Translation: CASSSSYTYEQYF. The gene calls are TRBV7-2 and TRBJ2-7; the D is unclear. V was clipped by 4 bases and J by 2 bases, with 9 bases between them. The germline V gene encodes CDR1 SGHTA and CDR2 FQGNSA. The CDR3 length is 13 residues.

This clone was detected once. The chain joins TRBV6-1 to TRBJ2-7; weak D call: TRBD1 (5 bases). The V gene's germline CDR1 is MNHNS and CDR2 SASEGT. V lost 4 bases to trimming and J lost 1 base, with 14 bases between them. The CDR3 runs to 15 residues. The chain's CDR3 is CASSGPGLGSYEQYF. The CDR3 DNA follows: TGTGCCAGCAGTGGACCAGGGTTGGGGTCCTACGAGCAGTACTTC.

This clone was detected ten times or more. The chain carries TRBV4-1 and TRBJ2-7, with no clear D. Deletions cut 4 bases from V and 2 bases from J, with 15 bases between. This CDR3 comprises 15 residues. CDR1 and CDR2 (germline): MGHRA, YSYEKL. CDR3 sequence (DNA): TGCGCCAGCAGCCCCCTGGGAAACAGTCCCTACGAGCAGTACTTC. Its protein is CASSPLGNSPYEQYF.

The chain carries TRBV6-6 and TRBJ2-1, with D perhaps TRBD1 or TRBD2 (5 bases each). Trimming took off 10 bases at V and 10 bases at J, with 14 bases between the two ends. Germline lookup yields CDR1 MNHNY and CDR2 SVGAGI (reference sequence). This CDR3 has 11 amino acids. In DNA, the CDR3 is TGTGCCATAGCGAGGGGAAAAGAGCAGTTCTTC. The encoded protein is CAIARGKEQFF.

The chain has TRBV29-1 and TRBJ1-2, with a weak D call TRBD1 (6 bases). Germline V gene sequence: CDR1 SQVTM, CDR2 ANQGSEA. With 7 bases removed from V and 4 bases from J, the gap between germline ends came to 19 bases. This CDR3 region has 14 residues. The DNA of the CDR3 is TGCAGCGAATCCTTACAGGGTCTCGGCTATGGCTACACCTTC. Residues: CSESLQGLGYGYTF.

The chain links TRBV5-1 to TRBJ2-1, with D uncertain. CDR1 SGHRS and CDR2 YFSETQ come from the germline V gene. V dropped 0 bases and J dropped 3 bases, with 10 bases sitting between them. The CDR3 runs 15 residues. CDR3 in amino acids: CASSLALAGYNEQFF. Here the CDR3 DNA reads TGCGCCAGCAGCTTGGCCCTGGCTGGCTACAATGAGCAGTTCTTC.

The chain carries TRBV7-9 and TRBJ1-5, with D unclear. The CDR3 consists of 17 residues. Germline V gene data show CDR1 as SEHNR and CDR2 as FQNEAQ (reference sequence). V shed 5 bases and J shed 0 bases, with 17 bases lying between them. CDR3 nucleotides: TGTGCCAGCAGCCCGTCCGGAGGAGTCTATAGCAATCAGCCCCAGCATTTT. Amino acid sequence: CASSPSGGVYSNQPQHF.

DNA for the CDR3: TGTGCCAGCAGTTACACCGGGACAGGGTATGGCTACACCTTC. Amino acid sequence: CASSYTGTGYGYTF. V gene TRBV6-5 combines with J gene TRBJ1-2, with 9 bases identical to TRBD1. Germline V gives CDR1 MNHEY, CDR2 SVGAGI. Trimming took 2 bases from V and 5 from J; bases not matched to a gene: 3. CDR3 length equals 14 residues.

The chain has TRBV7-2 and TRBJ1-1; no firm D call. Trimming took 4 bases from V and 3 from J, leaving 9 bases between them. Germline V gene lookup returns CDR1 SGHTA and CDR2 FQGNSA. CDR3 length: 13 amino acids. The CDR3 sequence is CASSWALDTEAFF. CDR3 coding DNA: TGTGCCAGCAGCTGGGCACTTGACACTGAAGCTTTCTTT.

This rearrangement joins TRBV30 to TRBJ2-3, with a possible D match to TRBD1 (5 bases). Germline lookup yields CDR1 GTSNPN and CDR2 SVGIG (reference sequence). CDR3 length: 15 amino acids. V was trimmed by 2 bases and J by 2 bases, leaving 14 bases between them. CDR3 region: CAWSRHQGFTDTQYF. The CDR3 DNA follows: TGTGCCTGGAGTAGACACCAGGGCTTCACAGATACGCAGTATTTT. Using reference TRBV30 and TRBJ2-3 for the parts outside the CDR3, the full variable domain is SQTIHQWPATLVQPVGSPLSLECTVEGTSNPNLYWYRQAAGRGLQLLFYSVGIGQISSEVPQNLSASRPQDRQFILSSKKLLLSDSGFYLCAWSRHQGFTDTQYFGPGTRLTVL.

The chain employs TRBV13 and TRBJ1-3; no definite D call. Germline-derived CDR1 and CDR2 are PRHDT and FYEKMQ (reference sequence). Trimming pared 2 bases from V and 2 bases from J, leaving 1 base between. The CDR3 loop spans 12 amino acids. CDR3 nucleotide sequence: TGTGCCAGCAGCTTACCTGGAAACACCATATATTTT. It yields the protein CASSLPGNTIYF.

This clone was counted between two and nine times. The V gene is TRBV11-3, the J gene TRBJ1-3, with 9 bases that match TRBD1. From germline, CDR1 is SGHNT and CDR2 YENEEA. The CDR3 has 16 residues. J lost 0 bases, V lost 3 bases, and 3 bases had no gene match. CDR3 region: CASSFRTGVSGNTIYF. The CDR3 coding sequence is TGTGCCAGCAGCTTTCGGACAGGGGTCTCTGGAAACACCATATATTTT.